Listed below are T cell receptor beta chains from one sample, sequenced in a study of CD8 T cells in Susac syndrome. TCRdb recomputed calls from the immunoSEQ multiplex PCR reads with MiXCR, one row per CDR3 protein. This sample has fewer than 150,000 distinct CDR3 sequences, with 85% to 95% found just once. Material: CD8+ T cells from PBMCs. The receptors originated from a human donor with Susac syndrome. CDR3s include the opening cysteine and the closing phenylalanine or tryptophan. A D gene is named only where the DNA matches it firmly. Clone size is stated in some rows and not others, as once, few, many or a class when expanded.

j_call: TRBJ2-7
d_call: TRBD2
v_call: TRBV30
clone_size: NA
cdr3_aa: CAWSVDGRAQHEQYF
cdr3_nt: TGTGCCTGGAGTGTGGACGGGAGGGCCCAGCACGAGCAGTACTTC

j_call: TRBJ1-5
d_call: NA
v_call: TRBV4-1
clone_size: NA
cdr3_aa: CASSQGGFANQPQHF
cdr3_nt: TGCGCCAGCAGCCAAGGCGGGTTTGCGAATCAGCCCCAGCATTTT

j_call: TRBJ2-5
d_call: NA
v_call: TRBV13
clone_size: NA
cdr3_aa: CASSFPDGSQYF
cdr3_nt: TGTGCCAGCAGCTTCCCGGACGGTTCCCAGTACTTC

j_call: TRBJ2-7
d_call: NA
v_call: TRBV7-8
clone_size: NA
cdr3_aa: CASSLGSWAYEQYF
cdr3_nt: TGTGCCAGCAGCTTAGGGAGTTGGGCCTACGAGCAGTACTTC

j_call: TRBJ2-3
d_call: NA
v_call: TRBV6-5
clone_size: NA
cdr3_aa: CASSYESTDTQYF
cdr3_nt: TGTGCCAGCAGTTACGAGAGCACAGATACGCAGTATTTT

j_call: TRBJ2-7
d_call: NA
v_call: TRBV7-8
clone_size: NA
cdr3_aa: CASSSQVSYEQYF
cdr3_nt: TGTGCCAGCAGCTCACAAGTCTCCTACGAGCAGTACTTC

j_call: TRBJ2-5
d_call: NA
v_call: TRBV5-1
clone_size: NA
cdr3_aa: CASSLPIEQQETQYF
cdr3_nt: TGCGCCAGCAGCTTGCCCATAGAACAGCAAGAGACCCAGTACTTC

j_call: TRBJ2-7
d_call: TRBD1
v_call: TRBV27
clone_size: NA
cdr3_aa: CASSVSGTAYEQYF
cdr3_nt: TGTGCCAGCAGTGTATCCGGGACAGCCTACGAGCAGTACTTC

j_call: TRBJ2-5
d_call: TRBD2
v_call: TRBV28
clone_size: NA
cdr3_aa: CASRSRTSLSSQETQYF
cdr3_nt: TGTGCCAGCAGATCCAGGACTAGTTTGAGTTCGCAGGAGACCCAGTACTTC

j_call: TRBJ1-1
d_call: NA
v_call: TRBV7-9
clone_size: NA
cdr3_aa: CASSIPTNPNTEAFF
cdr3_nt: TGTGCCAGCAGCATACCCACGAACCCAAACACTGAAGCTTTCTTT

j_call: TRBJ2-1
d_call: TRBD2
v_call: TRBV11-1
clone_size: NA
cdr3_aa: CASSPTGGSGRAVFYNEQFF
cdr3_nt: TGTGCCAGCAGCCCTACAGGGGGTAGCGGGAGGGCCGTGTTCTACAATGAGCAGTTCTTC

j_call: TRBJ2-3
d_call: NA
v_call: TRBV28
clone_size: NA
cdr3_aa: CATTRGTDTQYF
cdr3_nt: TGTGCGACCACACGGGGCACAGATACGCAGTATTTT

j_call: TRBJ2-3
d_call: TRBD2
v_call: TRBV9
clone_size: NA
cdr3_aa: CASSTSGSPDTQYF
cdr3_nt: TGTGCCAGCAGCACTAGCGGGAGTCCAGATACGCAGTATTTT

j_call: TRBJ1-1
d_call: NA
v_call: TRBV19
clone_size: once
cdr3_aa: CASSMAVTEAFF
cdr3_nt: TGTGCCAGTAGTATGGCAGTCACTGAAGCTTTCTTT

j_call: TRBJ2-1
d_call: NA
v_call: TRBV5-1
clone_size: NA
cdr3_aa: CASSPGRGLNNEQFF
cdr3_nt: TGCGCCAGCAGCCCCGGCCGGGGATTAAACAATGAGCAGTTCTTC

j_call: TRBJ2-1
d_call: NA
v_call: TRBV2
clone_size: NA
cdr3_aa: CASLEPLNEQFF
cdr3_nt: TGTGCCAGCCTAGAACCCTTGAATGAGCAGTTCTTC

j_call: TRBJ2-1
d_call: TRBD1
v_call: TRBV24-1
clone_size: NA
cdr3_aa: CATSDLDRGLSSYNEQFF
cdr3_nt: TGTGCCACCAGTGATTTGGACAGGGGGCTAAGCTCCTACAATGAGCAGTTCTTC

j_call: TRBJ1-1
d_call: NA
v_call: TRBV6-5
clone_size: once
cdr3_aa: CARNLCGSTEAFF
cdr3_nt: TGTGCCAGAAACCTTTGCGGGAGTACTGAAGCTTTCTTT

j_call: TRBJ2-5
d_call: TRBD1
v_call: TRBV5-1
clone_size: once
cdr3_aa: CASSPRPHRQGGETQYF
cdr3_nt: TGCGCCAGCAGCCCCCGACCCCACCGACAGGGGGGAGAGACCCAGTACTTC

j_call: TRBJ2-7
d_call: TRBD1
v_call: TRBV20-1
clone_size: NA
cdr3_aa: CSARTGVLAYEQYF
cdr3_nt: TGCAGTGCTCGAACAGGGGTGCTCGCCTACGAGCAGTACTTC

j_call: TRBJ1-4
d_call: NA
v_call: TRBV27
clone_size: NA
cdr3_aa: CASSSLGREGEKLFF
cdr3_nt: TGTGCCAGCAGTTCCCTCGGCAGGGAGGGAGAAAAACTGTTTTTT

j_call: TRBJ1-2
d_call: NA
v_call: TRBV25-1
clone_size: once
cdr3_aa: CASIDSFGYTF
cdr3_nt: TGTGCCAGCATCGACTCTTTTGGCTACACCTTC

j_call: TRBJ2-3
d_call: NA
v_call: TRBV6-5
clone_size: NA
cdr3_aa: CASSYSRREPSTDTQYF
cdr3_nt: TGTGCCAGCAGTTACTCGAGAAGGGAACCCTCCACAGATACGCAGTATTTT

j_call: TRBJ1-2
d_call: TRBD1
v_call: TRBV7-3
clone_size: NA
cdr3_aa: CASSGGQDYGYTF
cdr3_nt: TGTGCCAGCAGCGGTGGACAGGACTATGGCTACACCTTC

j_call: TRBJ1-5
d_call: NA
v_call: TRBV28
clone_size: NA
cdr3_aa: CASSSVRGANSLSNQPQHF
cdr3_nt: TGTGCCAGCAGTTCCGTCCGGGGGGCCAATTCCCTGAGCAATCAGCCCCAGCATTTT

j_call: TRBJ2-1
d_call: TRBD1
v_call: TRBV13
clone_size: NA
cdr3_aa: CASSLERGGQVLYNEQFF
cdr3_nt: TGTGCCAGCAGCTTAGAGCGCGGCGGACAGGTGCTCTACAATGAGCAGTTCTTC

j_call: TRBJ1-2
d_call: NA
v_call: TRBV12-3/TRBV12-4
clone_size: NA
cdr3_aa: CASSFEAFYGYTF
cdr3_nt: TGTGCCAGCAGTTTTGAGGCTTTCTATGGCTACACCTTC

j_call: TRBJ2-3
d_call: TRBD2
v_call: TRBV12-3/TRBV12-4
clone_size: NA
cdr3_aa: CASSSLLAGSEDTDTQYF
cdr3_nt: TGTGCCAGCAGTTCATTACTAGCGGGCTCAGAGGACACAGATACGCAGTATTTT